The rows below give T cell receptor beta chains drawn from one sample of a study of blood T cells in healthy people across ages. MiXCR, applied by TCRdb to the 5' RACE reads, yields one record per CDR3 protein. The sample records about 1.5 million distinct CDR3 sequences, 35% to 45% being singletons. Sequenced sample: blood. Source of these receptors: a woman younger than 35 in good health. Both conserved end residues are part of each CDR3. The D gene is left open where the match is weak. The size field is filled for only some rows; it gives once, few, many or a size class.

d_call: -
clone_size: -
j_call: TRBJ2-5
v_call: TRBV25-1
cdr3_nt: TGTGCCAGCAGTGCCCCCGGGACGGGAAAAGAGACCCAGTACTTC
cdr3_aa: CASSAPGTGKETQYF

d_call: TRBD1
clone_size: -
j_call: TRBJ1-1
v_call: TRBV6-1
cdr3_nt: TGTGCCAGCAGTGAGGGACAGCGGTGGGCTGAAGCTTTCTTT
cdr3_aa: CASSEGQRWAEAFF

d_call: TRBD2
clone_size: -
j_call: TRBJ2-5
v_call: TRBV5-5
cdr3_nt: TGTGCCAGCAGCTTCTTACTAGCGTTAGAGACCCAGTACTTC
cdr3_aa: CASSFLLALETQYF

d_call: -
clone_size: -
j_call: TRBJ2-3
v_call: TRBV12-3/TRBV12-4
cdr3_nt: TGTGCCAGCAGTTTGCACTTCACAGATACGCAGTATTTT
cdr3_aa: CASSLHFTDTQYF

d_call: -
clone_size: -
j_call: TRBJ2-1
v_call: TRBV6-2/TRBV6-3
cdr3_nt: TGTGCCAGCACTCCCTGGGTTTACAATGAGCAGTTCTTC
cdr3_aa: CASTPWVYNEQFF

d_call: -
clone_size: few
j_call: TRBJ2-7
v_call: TRBV7-2
cdr3_nt: TGTGCCAGCAGCTTAGGGCCCGGGACTTCCTACGAGCAGTACTTC
cdr3_aa: CASSLGPGTSYEQYF

d_call: TRBD1
clone_size: -
j_call: TRBJ1-2
v_call: TRBV20-1
cdr3_nt: TGCAGTACAAAGCGACAGGGTCGCTATGGCTACACCTTC
cdr3_aa: CSTKRQGRYGYTF

d_call: TRBD2
clone_size: few
j_call: TRBJ2-1
v_call: TRBV7-2
cdr3_nt: TGTGCCAGCAGCTACGGACTAGCGGGGTCTCCAGGGCAGTTCTTC
cdr3_aa: CASSYGLAGSPGQFF

d_call: -
clone_size: few
j_call: TRBJ1-1
v_call: TRBV15
cdr3_nt: TGTGCCACCAGCAGAGCGGGGTGGGGAACTGAAGCTTTCTTT
cdr3_aa: CATSRAGWGTEAFF

d_call: -
clone_size: -
j_call: TRBJ1-2
v_call: TRBV18
cdr3_nt: TGTGCCAGCTCACCAGGGTACCACAACTATGGCTACACCTTC
cdr3_aa: CASSPGYHNYGYTF

d_call: -
clone_size: -
j_call: TRBJ1-6
v_call: TRBV12-3/TRBV12-4
cdr3_nt: TGTGCCAGCAGTTTAGGAGGACCGCGCGACCTCCACTTT
cdr3_aa: CASSLGGPRDLHF

d_call: -
clone_size: -
j_call: TRBJ1-1
v_call: TRBV21-1
cdr3_nt: TGTGCCAGCAGCAAAGCGGGGGGTCGGGGCACTGAAGCTTTCTTT
cdr3_aa: CASSKAGGRGTEAFF

d_call: -
clone_size: few
j_call: TRBJ2-7
v_call: TRBV27
cdr3_nt: TGTGCCAGCAGAGACATGGATTCCTACGAGCAGTACTTC
cdr3_aa: CASRDMDSYEQYF

d_call: -
clone_size: -
j_call: TRBJ2-7
v_call: TRBV7-1
cdr3_nt: TGTGCCAGCAGCGCAAGGGGTGGGGCCTACGAGCAGTACTTC
cdr3_aa: CASSARGGAYEQYF

d_call: -
clone_size: -
j_call: TRBJ2-5
v_call: TRBV20-1
cdr3_nt: TGCAGTGCTAGTATCTCCGGGACCCAGTACTTC
cdr3_aa: CSASISGTQYF

d_call: -
clone_size: -
j_call: TRBJ2-1
v_call: TRBV12-3/TRBV12-4
cdr3_nt: TGTGCCAGCATTCCGGGACAAGGAGGCTACAATGAGCAGTTCTTC
cdr3_aa: CASIPGQGGYNEQFF

d_call: TRBD2
clone_size: -
j_call: TRBJ2-1
v_call: TRBV5-1
cdr3_nt: TGCGCCAGCAGCTTGGGACTAGCGGGAGAACGGAATGAGCAGTTCTTC
cdr3_aa: CASSLGLAGERNEQFF

d_call: -
clone_size: once
j_call: TRBJ1-2
v_call: TRBV7-2
cdr3_nt: TGTGCCAGCAGCGTAGTTAGCTTATATGGCTACACCTTC
cdr3_aa: CASSVVSLYGYTF

d_call: -
clone_size: -
j_call: TRBJ2-3
v_call: TRBV14
cdr3_nt: TGTGCCAGCAGCCAAGATCACGGGTGGGGCACAGATACGCAGTATTTT
cdr3_aa: CASSQDHGWGTDTQYF

d_call: TRBD1
clone_size: few
j_call: TRBJ2-7
v_call: TRBV6-2/TRBV6-3
cdr3_nt: TGTGCCAGCAGTTTCGGACAGGCGGCCTCCTACGAGCAGTACTTC
cdr3_aa: CASSFGQAASYEQYF

d_call: -
clone_size: few
j_call: TRBJ2-3
v_call: TRBV7-2
cdr3_nt: TGTGCCAGCAGCGCCACACACCAAACTTCCGAAACGCAGTATTTT
cdr3_aa: CASSATHQTSETQYF

d_call: -
clone_size: -
j_call: TRBJ2-5
v_call: TRBV6-2/TRBV6-3
cdr3_nt: TGTGCCAGCAGTTACAGTAGCAGGGCGACAGCCCAGTACTTC
cdr3_aa: CASSYSSRATAQYF

d_call: -
clone_size: few
j_call: TRBJ1-6
v_call: TRBV9
cdr3_nt: TGTGCCAGCAGCGTAGAGGAGGATTCACCCCTCCACTTT
cdr3_aa: CASSVEEDSPLHF

d_call: -
clone_size: few
j_call: TRBJ2-5
v_call: TRBV7-2
cdr3_nt: TGTGCCAGCAGCTTAAGAGTCATGGTACTAGCAGAGACCCAGTACTTC
cdr3_aa: CASSLRVMVLAETQYF

d_call: -
clone_size: few
j_call: TRBJ2-1
v_call: TRBV11-1
cdr3_nt: TGTGCCAGCAGCCCGGGAGAACTGTACAATGAGCAGTTCTTC
cdr3_aa: CASSPGELYNEQFF

d_call: -
clone_size: -
j_call: TRBJ2-1
v_call: TRBV4-2
cdr3_nt: TGTGCCAGCAGCCATCGAGCGGAGTGGGGCTACAATGAGCAGTTCTTC
cdr3_aa: CASSHRAEWGYNEQFF

d_call: -
clone_size: -
j_call: TRBJ1-2
v_call: TRBV7-2
cdr3_nt: TGTGCCAGCAGCTTTATGTCCCGTAACTATGGCTACACCTTC
cdr3_aa: CASSFMSRNYGYTF

d_call: -
clone_size: -
j_call: TRBJ1-5
v_call: TRBV27
cdr3_nt: TGTGCCAGTGGTTGGACGTATAGCAATCAGCCCCAGCATTTT
cdr3_aa: CASGWTYSNQPQHF

d_call: TRBD1
clone_size: few
j_call: TRBJ1-5
v_call: TRBV2
cdr3_nt: TGTGCCAGCAAGGGGACAGGGGGAAATCAGCCCCAGCATTTT
cdr3_aa: CASKGTGGNQPQHF

d_call: -
clone_size: few
j_call: TRBJ2-5
v_call: TRBV6-2/TRBV6-3
cdr3_nt: TGTGCCAGCAGTCCTACTGGGACAAAACAAGAGACCCAGTACTTC
cdr3_aa: CASSPTGTKQETQYF

d_call: TRBD2
clone_size: few
j_call: TRBJ2-1
v_call: TRBV7-2
cdr3_nt: TGTGCCAGCAGCGCCTCTAGCGGGAGTGGTTATGAGCAGTTCTTC
cdr3_aa: CASSASSGSGYEQFF

d_call: -
clone_size: few
j_call: TRBJ2-2
v_call: TRBV7-2
cdr3_nt: TGTGCCAGCAGCCCCCAGAGGGCCGGGGAGCTGTTTTTT
cdr3_aa: CASSPQRAGELFF

d_call: -
clone_size: -
j_call: TRBJ2-5
v_call: TRBV7-9
cdr3_nt: TGTGCCAGCAGCTTAGAGGGGGTCGGGCAAGAGACCCAGTACTTC
cdr3_aa: CASSLEGVGQETQYF

d_call: TRBD1
clone_size: -
j_call: TRBJ1-2
v_call: TRBV5-1
cdr3_nt: TGCGCCAGCAGTTCATCACAGGGGGCAGACTATGGCTACACCTTC
cdr3_aa: CASSSSQGADYGYTF

d_call: TRBD1
clone_size: -
j_call: TRBJ2-2
v_call: TRBV6-6
cdr3_nt: TGTGCCAGCAGTTACGGGACAGAGGACACCGGGGAGCTGTTTTTT
cdr3_aa: CASSYGTEDTGELFF

d_call: -
clone_size: few
j_call: TRBJ1-1
v_call: TRBV10-3
cdr3_nt: TGTGCCATCAGTAAGGGGGTCGGCGACACTGAAGCTTTCTTT
cdr3_aa: CAISKGVGDTEAFF

d_call: -
clone_size: few
j_call: TRBJ1-2
v_call: TRBV6-1
cdr3_nt: TGTGCCAGCAGTGACCTTGCCGTTCAGAGGCACTATGGCTACACCTTC
cdr3_aa: CASSDLAVQRHYGYTF

d_call: -
clone_size: few
j_call: TRBJ2-7
v_call: TRBV29-1
cdr3_nt: TGCAGCGCGACAGCTAACAATGAGCAGTACTTC
cdr3_aa: CSATANNEQYF

d_call: -
clone_size: -
j_call: TRBJ2-1
v_call: TRBV28
cdr3_nt: TGTGCCAGCAGGCGCAGGGGGCTTAGCGGGAGTAATGAGCAGTTCTTC
cdr3_aa: CASRRRGLSGSNEQFF

d_call: -
clone_size: -
j_call: TRBJ2-3
v_call: TRBV7-2
cdr3_nt: TGTGCCAGCAGCGTAACTCCAGGGGATACGCAGTATTTT
cdr3_aa: CASSVTPGDTQYF

d_call: TRBD2
clone_size: -
j_call: TRBJ2-5
v_call: TRBV9
cdr3_nt: TGTGCCAGCAGCGGTTTTGGCGGGGGGGGTCAAGAGACCCAGTACTTC
cdr3_aa: CASSGFGGGGQETQYF

d_call: -
clone_size: few
j_call: TRBJ2-2
v_call: TRBV5-1
cdr3_nt: TGCGCCAGCAGGGCTGGACTAAACACCGGGGAGCTGTTTTTT
cdr3_aa: CASRAGLNTGELFF

d_call: -
clone_size: few
j_call: TRBJ2-1
v_call: TRBV2
cdr3_nt: TGTGCCAGCAGCGGCGCTAACTACAATGAGCAGTTCTTC
cdr3_aa: CASSGANYNEQFF

d_call: TRBD1
clone_size: -
j_call: TRBJ2-3
v_call: TRBV7-8
cdr3_nt: TGTGTCAGCAGCCGAGGGAGGACAGGGGTAGGGGATACGCAGTATTTT
cdr3_aa: CVSSRGRTGVGDTQYF

d_call: TRBD1
clone_size: few
j_call: TRBJ2-7
v_call: TRBV29-1
cdr3_nt: TGCAGCGCCCGACAGGGCATTTACGAGCAGTACTTC
cdr3_aa: CSARQGIYEQYF

d_call: -
clone_size: few
j_call: TRBJ2-1
v_call: TRBV7-6
cdr3_nt: TGTGCCAGCAGCTTACTTCAGGGGCAATCTTACAATGAGCAGTTCTTC
cdr3_aa: CASSLLQGQSYNEQFF

d_call: -
clone_size: few
j_call: TRBJ2-1
v_call: TRBV11-2
cdr3_nt: TGTGCCAGCAGCTTAAACCCCGGCAGGGCAAATGAGCAGTTCTTC
cdr3_aa: CASSLNPGRANEQFF

d_call: -
clone_size: -
j_call: TRBJ1-5
v_call: TRBV7-9
cdr3_nt: TGTGCCAGCAGCGTCGGCGACCGAAATAGCAATCAGCCCCAGCATTTT
cdr3_aa: CASSVGDRNSNQPQHF

d_call: -
clone_size: -
j_call: TRBJ1-1
v_call: TRBV6-2/TRBV6-3
cdr3_nt: TGTGCCAGCAGAGACGCGAACACTGAAGCTTTCTTT
cdr3_aa: CASRDANTEAFF

d_call: -
clone_size: -
j_call: TRBJ2-7
v_call: TRBV7-8
cdr3_nt: TGTGCCAGCAGCAACATGGGACCGAGCTCCTACGAGCAGTACTTC
cdr3_aa: CASSNMGPSSYEQYF

d_call: -
clone_size: -
j_call: TRBJ1-2
v_call: TRBV3-1
cdr3_nt: TGTGCCAGCAGCCAAGATGGGAGGGGCGGCTACACCTTC
cdr3_aa: CASSQDGRGGYTF

d_call: -
clone_size: few
j_call: TRBJ1-5
v_call: TRBV12-3/TRBV12-4
cdr3_nt: TGTGCCAGCAGAGCCGGGACTCATAGCAATCAGCCCCAGCATTTT
cdr3_aa: CASRAGTHSNQPQHF

d_call: -
clone_size: -
j_call: TRBJ2-7
v_call: TRBV2
cdr3_nt: TGTGCCAGCAGTGATACGGGACACGGGGCCTCCGGGTACTCCTACAATGAGCAGTACTTC
cdr3_aa: CASSDTGHGASGYSYNEQYF